This passage covers 7 T cell receptor beta chains from one sample sequenced in a study of T cell repertoires in cytomegalovirus infection. TCRdb redid the calling of the reads with MiXCR, one entry per CDR3 protein. This sample yields approximately 300,000 distinct CDR3 sequences, of which roughly 29% are seen a single time; about 19% belongs to the top ten. Their antigens remain unidentified. Here the sequenced sample was cultured PBMCs, taken from culture after CMV antigen stimulation. These receptors all come from a human donor in good health (CMV status not recorded). Some clones in this sample may be carry-over from other donors' samples.

DNA for the CDR3: TGCGCCAGCAGCCCAAGGCAGTTCTATGGCTACACCTTC. Its protein product is CASSPRQFYGYTF. The J gene is TRBJ1-2, the V gene TRBV4-1; D is unresolved. Germline V lookup: CDR1 MGHRA, CDR2 YSYEKL. This CDR3 has 13 residues. Trimming left V 4 bases short and J 4 bases short, with 10 bases between.

This sequence joins TRBV7-9 and TRBJ1-4; unclear D gene. Looked up from germline, CDR1 is SEHNR and CDR2 is FQNEAQ (reference sequence). CDR3 size: 14 residues. Trimming removed 1 base at V and 8 bases at J, with 11 bases between. This CDR3 reads CASSLGTRHEKLFF. In nucleotides, the CDR3 is TGTGCCAGCAGCTTAGGGACCCGGCACGAAAAACTGTTTTTT. The variable domain in full, with the rest retrieved from reference TRBV7-9 and TRBJ1-4, is DTGVSQNPRHKITKRGQNVTFRCDPISEHNRLYWYRQTLGQGPEFLTYFQNEAQLEKSRLLSDRFSAERPKGSFSTLEIQRTEQGDSAMYLCASSLGTRHEKLFFGSGTQLSVL.

This chain joins TRBV10-3 and TRBJ1-2; no clear D gene. The length of the CDR3 is 13 residues. The V gene's germline CDR1 is ENHRY and CDR2 SYGVKD. The V end was cut by 0 bases, the J end by 5 bases, with 7 bases between. CDR3 nucleotides: TGTGCCATCAGTGAGTCGCCGGGGTATGGCTACACCTTC. It translates to CAISESPGYGYTF.

Comment on this clonotype: A much larger clone differs by one base, so this may be a read error. This chain connects TRBV12-3 or TRBV12-4 to TRBJ2-1; 10 bases line up with TRBD2. There are 15 residues in the CDR3. The V and J ends lost 6 bases and 3 bases, in that order; junction bases with no gene match: 5. DNA of the CDR3: TGTGCCAGCAGACCCTCTAGCGGGAGCTACAATGAGCAGTTCTTC. Its protein product is CASRPSSGSYNEQFF.

The chain uses TRBV20-1 and TRBJ2-1; possibly TRBD2 for D (5 bases). The CDR3 sequence is 13 residues long. Germline CDR1 reads DFQATT; CDR2 reads SNEGSKA (reference sequence). V lost 7 bases and J lost 5, with 15 bases in between. CDR3 amino acids: CSGLSGRNNEQFF. As DNA, the CDR3 is TGCAGTGGATTGAGCGGAAGGAACAATGAGCAGTTCTTC.

The chain joins TRBV3-1 to TRBJ2-3, with D perhaps matching TRBD1 (6 bases). Germline V gene data show CDR1 as LGHDT and CDR2 as YNNKEL (reference sequence). CDR3 size: 16 residues. Between the trimmed V and J ends, which lost 7 bases and 0 bases, there was a span of 17 bases. This CDR3 reads CASTRGRGGSTDTQYF. CDR3 coding DNA: TGTGCCAGCACCAGGGGTCGAGGAGGTAGCACAGATACGCAGTATTTT.

This clonotype has more than one count but fewer than ten. This chain joins TRBV10-3 and TRBJ2-5; 9 bases agree with TRBD1. The germline gives CDR1 ENHRY, CDR2 SYGVKD. The CDR3 sequence is 15 residues long. The junction had 6 bases not matched to a gene; V was cut back by 4 bases and J by 3 bases. CDR3 sequence: CAISVLRTGEETQYF. CDR3 coding DNA: TGTGCCATCAGTGTCCTTCGGACAGGGGAAGAGACCCAGTACTTC.